The 26 T cell receptor beta chains below were found in one sample sequenced in a study of shared clonotypes between healthy human individuals. Data came from immunoSEQ multiplex PCR; TCRdb stores just in-frame clones and leaves some out. The table lists approximately 1.1 million clones, approximately 80% of them singletons. What was sequenced was memory CD4+ T cells from PBMCs. Subset meaning: CD45RA-negative fraction. The receptor set was obtained from a man between 18 and 29 years old in good health. Some clones in this sample may be carry-over from other donors' samples.

This chain's CDR3 is CASSLVGPGNEQFF. The CDR3 DNA sequence: TGCGCCAGCAGCTTGGTAGGGCCGGGCAATGAGCAGTTCTTC. The chain has TRBV5-1 and TRBJ2-1; D not certain. Trimming removed 0 bases at V and 6 bases at J, with 10 bases between. The germline CDR1 and CDR2 sequences are SGHRS and YFSETQ. The CDR3 has 14 amino acids.

This sequence joins TRBV28 and TRBJ2-1; D is perhaps TRBD1 (7 bases). Trimming took 6 bases from V and 7 from J, leaving 16 bases between them. The CDR3 is 14 amino acids. The germline gives CDR1 MDHEN, CDR2 SYDVKM. CDR3 sequence reads: CASSGGGSPNEQFF. CDR3 nucleotide sequence: TGTGCCAGCAGCGGAGGGGGCTCTCCTAATGAGCAGTTCTTC. Full variable domain (rest looked up from reference TRBV28 and TRBJ2-1): DVKVTQSSRYLVKRTGEKVFLECVQDMDHENMFWYRQDPGLGLRLIYFSYDVKMKEKGDIPEGYSVSREKKERFSLILESASTNQTSMYLCASSGGGSPNEQFFGPGTRLTVL.

The V and J genes are TRBV5-6 and TRBJ1-2; D not resolved. V was clipped by 3 bases and J by 6 bases, with 15 bases between them. Germline V gene data show CDR1 as SGHDT and CDR2 as YYEEEE. This CDR3 has 14 residues. CDR3 in DNA: TGTGCCAGCAGCTCTCGCGTAATCACGAATGGCTACACCTTC. It codes for CASSSRVITNGYTF. Supplemented by reference TRBV5-6 and TRBJ1-2, the full variable domain reads DAGVTQSPTHLIKTRGQQVTLRCSPKSGHDTVSWYQQALGQGPQFIFQYYEEEERQRGNFPDRFSGHQFPNYSSELNVNALLLGDSALYLCASSSRVITNGYTFGSGTRLTVV.

The chain's CDR3 is CASGSVRETQYF. The CDR3 DNA reads TGTGCCAGCGGATCCGTCCGAGAGACCCAGTACTTC. This chain uses TRBV11-2 with TRBJ2-5, with unresolved D. From germline, CDR1 is SGHAT and CDR2 FQNNGV. CDR3 length: 12 amino acids. V lost 8 bases and J 4 bases, leaving 11 bases between the germline ends.

The V gene is TRBV5-1, the J gene TRBJ1-6; D is unresolved. Germline V CDR1 and CDR2: SGHRS, YFSETQ. There are 16 residues in the CDR3. V lost 0 bases and J lost 7, with 14 bases in between. CDR3 DNA: TGCGCCAGCAGCTTGGGATTTCGGGGTGACAATTCACCCCTCCACTTT. This codes for CASSLGFRGDNSPLHF.

The J gene is TRBJ2-5, the V gene TRBV19; D assignment may be TRBD1 or TRBD2 (5 bases each). Germline CDR1 LNHDA, CDR2 SQIVND (reference sequence). The CDR3 runs to 12 residues. V dropped 5 bases and J dropped 4 bases, with 8 bases sitting between them. The CDR3 is CASSPGRETQYF. The CDR3 nucleotides read TGTGCCAGTAGTCCAGGGAGAGAGACCCAGTACTTC.

The chain recombines TRBV5-1 with TRBJ2-2, with 8 bases matching TRBD1. Per the germline V gene, CDR1 is SGHRS and CDR2 is YFSETQ. The CDR3 totals 15 residues. V was clipped by 5 bases and J by 1 base; unmatched bases: 4. The CDR3 reads CASRFGTGNTGELFF. The CDR3 DNA sequence: TGCGCCAGCAGGTTCGGGACAGGGAACACCGGGGAGCTGTTTTTT.

The genes are TRBV19 and TRBJ1-1; 10 positions match TRBD1. The ends lost 3 bases at V and 3 bases at J; junction bases unmatched: 10. The CDR3 totals 17 residues. Germline V gives CDR1 LNHDA, CDR2 SQIVND (reference sequence). CDR3 sequence: CASSMGGQGQWYTEAFF. CDR3 DNA: TGTGCCAGTAGTATGGGGGGACAGGGGCAGTGGTACACTGAAGCTTTCTTT.

The chain recombines TRBV19 with TRBJ2-2; TRBD1 or TRBD2 may be the D gene (5 bases each). This CDR3 is built from 13 residues. Germline V gene sequence: CDR1 LNHDA, CDR2 SQIVND (reference sequence). With 8 bases removed from V and 10 bases from J, the gap between germline ends came to 17 bases. This CDR3 is CASQGTGREELFF. The CDR3 coding sequence is TGTGCCAGTCAGGGAACGGGCCGGGAGGAGCTGTTTTTT.

This clone has only one observation. This CDR3 is CSVLPTSGSQETQYF. The CDR3 nucleotides read TGCAGCGTCCTTCCGACTAGCGGGTCGCAAGAGACCCAGTACTTC. V is TRBV29-1 and J is TRBJ2-5; TRBD2 matches 10 bases. The CDR3 runs to 15 residues. V lost 6 bases, J lost 2 bases, and 9 bases stayed unmatched. Germline CDR1 SQVTM, CDR2 ANQGSEA.

As concerns this clone: The same CDR3 is also encoded by other DNA sequences in this sample. The gene calls are TRBV18 and TRBJ2-5; D is undetermined. CDR3 size: 12 residues. Germline V lookup: CDR1 KGHSH, CDR2 LQKENI. V lost 0 bases and J 5 bases, leaving 4 bases between the germline ends. CDR3 coding DNA: TGTGCCAGCTCACCACCTGGGGAGACCCAGTACTTC. Its translation: CASSPPGETQYF.

This clone turned up a few times. The chain carries TRBV5-5 and TRBJ1-5, with unresolved D. Germline loops: CDR1 SGHKS, CDR2 YYEKEE (reference sequence). Deletions cut 4 bases from V and 4 bases from J, with 6 bases between. This CDR3 is 12 amino acids long. The CDR3: CASSESNQPQHF. CDR3 DNA sequence: TGTGCCAGCAGCGAAAGTAATCAGCCCCAGCATTTT.

In regard to this clone: The same CDR3 is also encoded by other DNA sequences in this sample. V and J are TRBV9 and TRBJ2-3; 11 nucleotides align to TRBD2. The CDR3 has 16 amino acids. V dropped 3 bases and J dropped 3; count of bases not matched to a gene: 6. Germline-derived CDR1 and CDR2 are SGDLS and YYNGEE. Here the CDR3 DNA reads TGTGCCAGCAGCGCTACTAGCGGGAGTGTTACAGATACGCAGTATTTT. Amino acids: CASSATSGSVTDTQYF.

The chain has TRBV7-9 and TRBJ2-1; TRBD2 matches 12 bases. This CDR3 has 15 amino acids. The trim removed 5 bases at V and 6 bases at J, leaving 5 bases unmatched. Germline V gene lookup returns CDR1 SEHNR and CDR2 FQNEAQ (reference sequence). The CDR3 nucleotides read TGTGCCAGCAGCCTGACTAGCGGGAGCGTCAATGAGCAGTTCTTC. This translates into CASSLTSGSVNEQFF.

V usage is TRBV11-2 and J usage is TRBJ1-3; D unclear. Germline V lookup: CDR1 SGHAT, CDR2 FQNNGV. The V gene lost 5 bases and the J gene lost 6 bases, with 8 bases spanning the gap. The CDR3 totals 12 residues. This CDR3 reads CASSPSVNTIYF. CDR3 bases: TGTGCCAGCAGCCCGTCAGTAAACACCATATATTTT.

The rearrangement joins TRBV28 to TRBJ1-4, with 9 bases fitting TRBD1. The V segment lost 7 bases and the J segment 0 bases; nucleotides outside the gene matches: 9. Germline CDR1 and CDR2: MDHEN and SYDVKM. This CDR3 has 17 amino acids. In DNA, the CDR3 is TGTGCCAGCACCCCGGACAGGGGCATAGCAACTAATGAAAAACTGTTTTTT. It encodes CASTPDRGIATNEKLFF.

The table lists this clone with a few counts. The genes are TRBV29-1 and TRBJ1-4, with D uncertain. The CDR3 runs 11 residues. Trimming pared 3 bases from V and 13 bases from J, leaving 12 bases between. In germline, CDR1 is SQVTM, CDR2 ANQGSEA. CDR3 sequence: CSVEDKRVLFF. As DNA, the CDR3 is TGCAGCGTTGAGGATAAACGCGTACTGTTTTTT.

This sequence joins TRBV6-6 and TRBJ1-1; D is unresolved. The CDR3 consists of 11 residues. CDR1 and CDR2 (germline): MNHNY, SVGAGI (reference sequence). V shed 7 bases and J shed 3 bases, with 6 bases lying between them. The CDR3 DNA sequence: TGTGCCAGCACCGGGGACACTGAAGCTTTCTTT. Protein sequence: CASTGDTEAFF.

The chain carries TRBV28 and TRBJ2-7; D perhaps matches TRBD1 (6 bases). There are 15 residues in the CDR3. Per germline, CDR1 MDHEN and CDR2 SYDVKM. The V gene lost 7 bases and the J gene lost 2 bases, with 18 bases spanning the gap. The CDR3 loop is CASNSLGRGPYEQYF. In DNA form, the CDR3 reads TGTGCCAGCAATTCTCTGGGCAGGGGACCCTACGAGCAGTACTTC.

About this clone itself: The same CDR3 is also encoded by other DNA sequences in this sample. The gene calls are TRBV19 and TRBJ1-5, with 10 bases matching TRBD1. CDR1 and CDR2 (germline): LNHDA, SQIVND (reference sequence). Trimming cost V 5 bases and J 1 base; bases outside gene matches: 2. The CDR3 has 15 residues. CDR3: CASSPGQGSNQPQHF. The CDR3 nucleotides are TGTGCCAGTAGTCCGGGACAGGGGAGCAATCAGCCCCAGCATTTT.

The gene calls are TRBV2 and TRBJ2-7; no firm D call. CDR3 length equals 13 residues. Deletions cut 3 bases from V and 6 bases from J, with 12 bases between. Germline values: CDR1 SNHLY, CDR2 FYNNEI. The CDR3 DNA reads TGTGCCAGCAGTGATAACAGCAGAGGCGAGCAGTACTTC. Its protein is CASSDNSRGEQYF.

This rearrangement joins TRBV4-1 to TRBJ2-5; D might be TRBD1 (5 bases). The CDR3 consists of 16 residues. Trimming removed 0 bases at V and 9 bases at J, with 20 bases between. CDR1 is MGHRA, CDR2 YSYEKL, per germline. The CDR3: CASSQEGAGPIVAQYF. The CDR3, as DNA: TGCGCCAGCAGCCAAGAAGGGGCAGGCCCCATTGTGGCCCAGTACTTC.

J is TRBJ1-5 and V is TRBV2; perhaps TRBD1 as D (5 bases). CDR1 is SNHLY and CDR2 is FYNNEI in the germline V gene. CDR3 length equals 16 residues. The V gene lost 8 bases and the J gene lost 0 bases, with 17 bases spanning the gap. The CDR3, as DNA: TGTGCCAGCTCCTACCTCCAGGGCTATAGCAATCAGCCCCAGCATTTT. This translates into CASSYLQGYSNQPQHF.

This chain connects TRBV28 to TRBJ2-7; 9 bases are shared with TRBD1. There are 15 residues in the CDR3. Germline V CDR1 and CDR2: MDHEN, SYDVKM. J was trimmed by 2 bases and V by 5 bases; bases with no gene match: 7. Here the CDR3 reads CASSPPRDRAYEQYF. In DNA form, the CDR3 reads TGTGCCAGCAGTCCGCCCCGGGACAGGGCCTACGAGCAGTACTTC.

This clone was recorded once. V gene TRBV10-3 combines with J gene TRBJ2-7; 11 nucleotides align to TRBD2. Germline lookup yields CDR1 ENHRY and CDR2 SYGVKD. The CDR3 totals 18 residues. V was pared by 4 bases and J by 4 bases, with 15 bases of the junction left unmatched. CDR3 sequence (DNA): TGTGCCATCAGTGGACAGGGCCGCACTAGCGGGAGAGGATACGAGCAGTACTTC. Translating it yields CAISGQGRTSGRGYEQYF.

The chain combines TRBV5-1 with TRBJ2-7, with D perhaps matching TRBD2 (5 bases). Germline assignment: CDR1 SGHRS and CDR2 YFSETQ. This CDR3 has 13 amino acids. Trimming shortened V by 4 bases and J by 4 bases, and 12 bases separated the two germline ends. CDR3 protein: CASSPGLQYEQYF. The CDR3 DNA sequence: TGCGCCAGCAGCCCCGGACTCCAGTACGAGCAGTACTTC.